The 20 T cell receptor beta chains presented below share a single source sample, sequenced in a study of blood T cell repertoires in COVID-19. Measured with immunoSEQ multiplex PCR; TCRdb has only the in-frame clones, and not every one. The profile shows 130,000 to 150,000 clones, approximately 88% of them singletons. Sequencing was carried out using peripheral blood. The receptor set was obtained from a woman aged 50 to 65 with acute or convalescent COVID-19.

This rearrangement joins TRBV3-1 (or the pseudogene TRBV3-2) to TRBJ1-1; 11 nucleotides agree with TRBD1. With V trimmed by 4 bases and J by 4 bases, 5 bases remained unmatched. The CDR3 totals 15 residues. CDR1 and CDR2 (germline): LGHDT, YNNKEL (reference sequence). CDR3: CASSRRTGGITEAFF. CDR3 nucleotides: TGTGCCAGCAGCCGGCGGACAGGGGGCATCACTGAAGCTTTCTTT.

V usage is TRBV9 and J usage is TRBJ1-1, with 7 bases fitting TRBD1. The CDR3 consists of 15 residues. V lost 4 bases to trimming and J lost 4 bases; unmatched junction nucleotides: 10. Looked up from germline, CDR1 is SGDLS and CDR2 is YYNGEE. As DNA, the CDR3 is TGTGCCAGCAGCTCTAACCACAGGGGAGGCACTGAAGCTTTCTTT. The encoded protein is CASSSNHRGGTEAFF.

The chain carries TRBV2 and TRBJ1-1, with D possibly matching TRBD1 (5 bases). The CDR3 totals 14 residues. Germline CDR1 reads SNHLY; CDR2 reads FYNNEI. V was pared by 4 bases and J by 5 bases, with 14 bases between. CDR3 in DNA: TGTGCCAGCAGTGTCCAACAGGCCGGTACTGAAGCTTTCTTT. Protein: CASSVQQAGTEAFF.

This chain uses TRBV5-1 with TRBJ2-7; no firm D call. CDR1 SGHRS and CDR2 YFSETQ come from the germline V gene. This CDR3 is built from 15 residues. V was clipped by 0 bases and J by 7 bases, with 17 bases between them. The CDR3 sequence: CASSLVAGPAQEQYF. The CDR3 region has the DNA TGCGCCAGCAGCTTGGTGGCAGGCCCTGCTCAGGAGCAGTACTTC.

The V call is TRBV19, the J call TRBJ1-4; the D is unclear. Germline CDR1 LNHDA, CDR2 SQIVND (reference sequence). The CDR3 contains 15 residues. Trimming left V 3 bases short and J 3 bases short, with 11 bases between. The chain's CDR3 is CASSMNRGPNEKLFF. In DNA, the CDR3 is TGTGCCAGTAGTATGAATCGAGGGCCTAATGAAAAACTGTTTTTT.

CDR3 sequence (DNA): TGCGCCAGCAGCTTGTACAGGGCCGCCGACACTGAAGCTTTCTTT. Encoded protein: CASSLYRAADTEAFF. The rearrangement uses TRBV5-1 and TRBJ1-1; possible D gene TRBD1, 6 bases. Trimming cost V 1 base and J 3 bases, with 13 bases left between them. CDR3 length: 15 amino acids. Per the germline V gene, CDR1 is SGHRS and CDR2 is YFSETQ.

The chain has TRBV19 and TRBJ2-1; perhaps TRBD1 as D (6 bases). Looked up from germline, CDR1 is LNHDA and CDR2 is SQIVND (reference sequence). The V and J ends lost 4 bases and 4 bases respectively, with 8 bases between them. The CDR3 contains 13 residues. The CDR3 sequence: CASSTGQYNEQFF. In nucleotides, the CDR3 is TGTGCCAGTAGTACGGGACAATACAATGAGCAGTTCTTC.

J is TRBJ1-6 and V is TRBV3-1 (or the pseudogene TRBV3-2); D remains unclear. The CDR3 extends over 16 amino acids. V was clipped by 1 base and J by 5 bases, with 12 bases between them. Germline CDR1 is LGHDT and CDR2 is YNNKEL (reference sequence). The CDR3, as DNA: TGTGCCAGCAGCCAAGTGAGGGTCTCGAATAATTCACCCCTCCACTTT. Its protein is CASSQVRVSNNSPLHF.

The chain uses TRBV5-6 and TRBJ2-1, with a weak D call TRBD2 (7 bases). The CDR3 length is 14 residues. The V end was cut by 4 bases, the J end by 7 bases, with 15 bases between. Germline V gene data show CDR1 as SGHDT and CDR2 as YYEEEE. The CDR3 nucleotides are TGTGCCAGCAGCGTGGGGGCGGGAGTTAATGAGCAGTTCTTC. As protein: CASSVGAGVNEQFF.

In nucleotides, the CDR3 is TGTGCCAGCAAACTACTAGCGGACACCGGGGAGCTGTTTTTT. Translated: CASKLLADTGELFF. The chain combines TRBV27 with TRBJ2-2; 8 positions match TRBD2. This CDR3 is built from 14 residues. CDR1 and CDR2 from the germline V gene are MNHEY and SMNVEV (reference sequence). V gave up 7 bases and J gave up 3 bases; unmatched junction bases: 4.

This sequence joins TRBV6-5 and TRBJ2-1; 7 bases map to TRBD2. The CDR3 consists of 16 residues. Germline assignment: CDR1 MNHEY and CDR2 SVGAGI. After removal of 0 bases from V and 7 bases from J, the junction contained 9 bases not matched to a gene. The CDR3 DNA reads as TGTGCCAGCAGTTACTCGACTAGCCTTGCAGGGAATGAGCAGTTCTTC. This codes for CASSYSTSLAGNEQFF.

This chain connects TRBV7-3 to TRBJ2-7, with 7 bases identical to TRBD2. This CDR3 spans 14 amino acids. Germline lookup yields CDR1 SGHTA and CDR2 FQGTGA. The J segment lost 6 bases and the V segment lost 5 bases, leaving 10 bases of the junction unmatched. In DNA form, the CDR3 reads TGTGCCAGCAGCCCTGGGCGACTAGCACGCGAGCAGTACTTC. It codes for CASSPGRLAREQYF.

The chain employs TRBV10-1 and TRBJ2-1, with D unresolved. V lost 5 bases and J 0 bases, leaving 11 bases between the germline ends. This CDR3 is 15 amino acids long. Germline V gene lookup returns CDR1 WNHNN and CDR2 SYGVQD (reference sequence). The CDR3 reads CASSQDWSSYNEQFF. The CDR3 DNA follows: TGCGCCAGCAGTCAAGACTGGAGCTCCTACAATGAGCAGTTCTTC.

This rearrangement joins TRBV29-1 to TRBJ1-1, with no clear D. Per germline, CDR1 SQVTM and CDR2 ANQGSEA. V lost 7 bases and J lost 5, with 14 bases in between. The CDR3 totals 12 residues. As DNA, the CDR3 is TGCAGCGCTGTGCGGGGAGGGACTGAAGCTTTCTTT. This encodes CSAVRGGTEAFF.

The CDR3 DNA reads as TGTGCCAGAAACCGGGACAGATATAGCACAGATACGCAGTATTTT. Protein product: CARNRDRYSTDTQYF. V and J are TRBV2 and TRBJ2-3, with 7 bases identical to TRBD1. Per germline, CDR1 SNHLY and CDR2 FYNNEI. V dropped 9 bases and J dropped 0; count of bases not matched to a gene: 9. The CDR3 runs to 15 residues.

The chain recombines TRBV2 with TRBJ1-5; 8 bases match TRBD1. J lost 4 bases, V lost 3 bases, and 5 bases had no gene match. Germline CDR1 reads SNHLY; CDR2 reads FYNNEI. The CDR3 contains 15 residues. The CDR3 coding sequence is TGTGCCAGCAGTGAGCAGGGGGCTAGGAATCAGCCCCAGCATTTT. Amino acid sequence: CASSEQGARNQPQHF.

This chain uses TRBV30 with TRBJ1-1; D is uncertain. CDR1 GTSNPN and CDR2 SVGIG come from the germline V gene (reference sequence). Trimming removed 5 bases at V and 0 bases at J, with 4 bases between. This CDR3 region has 11 residues. CDR3 in amino acids: CAWSMNTEAFF. The CDR3 nucleotides are TGTGCCTGGTCAATGAACACTGAAGCTTTCTTT. Filled out from reference TRBV30 and TRBJ1-1, the complete variable domain reads SQTIHQWPATLVQPVGSPLSLECTVEGTSNPNLYWYRQAAGRGLQLLFYSVGIGQISSEVPQNLSASRPQDRQFILSSKKLLLSDSGFYLCAWSMNTEAFFGQGTRLTVV.

V gene TRBV27 combines with J gene TRBJ1-6; possibly TRBD1 for D (5 bases). This CDR3 has 15 amino acids. CDR1 and CDR2 from the germline V gene are MNHEY and SMNVEV (reference sequence). V lost 2 bases and J 7 bases, leaving 12 bases between the germline ends. CDR3 DNA: TGTGCCAGCAGTTTACAGGGAGGTCGAAATTCACCCCTCCACTTT. Its protein product is CASSLQGGRNSPLHF.

The chain links TRBV6-5 to TRBJ2-7; the D is unclear. V was cut by 8 bases and J by 0 bases, with 14 bases left in between. Germline-derived CDR1 and CDR2 are MNHEY and SVGAGI. CDR3 length: 14 amino acids. CDR3 nucleotide sequence: TGTGCCAGCGGTTGGGCGTCAAGCTCCTACGAGCAGTACTTC. Its protein product is CASGWASSSYEQYF.

This sequence joins TRBV7-8 and TRBJ2-2; TRBD1 matches at 10 bases. The germline V gene has CDR1 SGHVS and CDR2 FQNEAQ. The CDR3 covers 18 residues. V shed 5 bases and J 0 bases; nucleotides not matched to a gene: 9. CDR3 nucleotides: TGTGCCAGCAGCCCGAGGGGACAGGGGACATCGAACACCGGGGAGCTGTTTTTT. Its translation: CASSPRGQGTSNTGELFF.